The 15 T cell receptor beta chains below come from one sample, sequenced in a study of blood T cell repertoires in COVID-19. Measured with immunoSEQ multiplex PCR; TCRdb has only the in-frame clones, and not every one. Here the sample spans 120,000 or so clones, roughly 80% being singletons. The sequencing sample was made of peripheral blood. The receptors stem from a human donor in a cohort sampled during active COVID-19.

J is TRBJ2-1 and V is TRBV11-2; TRBD1 is a possible D gene (5 bases). The CDR3 totals 13 residues. Per the germline V gene, CDR1 is SGHAT and CDR2 is FQNNGV. Between the trimmed V and J ends, which lost 4 bases and 5 bases, there was a span of 9 bases. The CDR3: CASSSGRNNEQFF. The CDR3 nucleotides read TGTGCCAGCAGCTCAGGGCGGAACAATGAGCAGTTCTTC.

The chain is built from TRBV27 and TRBJ2-6; TRBD1 aligns across 8 bases. In germline, CDR1 is MNHEY, CDR2 SMNVEV (reference sequence). This CDR3 has 18 residues. The junction had 10 bases not matched to a gene; V was cut back by 6 bases and J by 0 bases. The CDR3 region is CASRPAGTGSSGANVLTF. As DNA, the CDR3 is TGTGCCAGCAGACCTGCCGGGACAGGATCCTCTGGGGCCAACGTCCTGACTTTC.

This chain uses TRBV14 with TRBJ2-7; 9 bases match TRBD1. CDR1 and CDR2 (germline): SGHDN, FVKESK. V lost 5 bases to trimming and J lost 6 bases; unmatched junction nucleotides: 11. The CDR3 runs to 15 residues. The CDR3 protein is CASSNPGQGVFEQYF. The CDR3 DNA is TGTGCCAGCAGCAATCCGGGACAGGGTGTTTTCGAGCAGTACTTC.

This clone appeared a few times. The chain uses TRBV24-1 and TRBJ1-5; 8 bases match TRBD1. CDR1 KGHDR and CDR2 SFDVKD come from the germline V gene. V lost 4 bases and J lost 2; bases outside the gene matches: 3. The CDR3 length is 15 residues. The CDR3: CATSDATGGNQPQHF. In DNA, the CDR3 is TGTGCCACCAGTGACGCGACAGGGGGCAATCAGCCCCAGCATTTT.

The V call is TRBV5-1, the J call TRBJ1-1, with 7 bases lining up with TRBD1. Per germline, CDR1 SGHRS and CDR2 YFSETQ. CDR3 size: 14 residues. Losses at the gene ends were 4 bases for V and 1 base for J; bases not matched to a gene: 4. CDR3: CASSRGTENTEAFF. The DNA for the CDR3 is TGCGCCAGCAGCCGTGGGACAGAGAACACTGAAGCTTTCTTT.

This sequence joins TRBV15 and TRBJ2-1; 10 bases match TRBD2. After removal of 4 bases from V and 3 bases from J, the junction contained 6 bases not matched to a gene. CDR3 size: 16 residues. Germline lookup yields CDR1 LNHNV and CDR2 YYDKDF (reference sequence). In DNA, the CDR3 is TGTGCCACCAGCACCCGGACTAGCGGTTACTACAATGAGCAGTTCTTC. Its translation is CATSTRTSGYYNEQFF.

The CDR3 here is CASSPRTVYSNQPQHF. The CDR3 DNA reads as TGTGCCAGCAGTCCCCGGACAGTGTATAGCAATCAGCCCCAGCATTTT. The chain uses TRBV6-2 or TRBV6-3 and TRBJ1-5; D is perhaps TRBD1 (6 bases). Germline V gene sequence: CDR1 MNHEY, CDR2 SVGEGT. The CDR3 loop spans 16 amino acids. Trimming stripped 5 bases from V and 0 bases from J, with 14 bases between.

The chain recombines TRBV15 with TRBJ2-1; 16 bases map to TRBD2. There are 19 residues in the CDR3. The germline V gene has CDR1 LNHNV and CDR2 YYDKDF (reference sequence). V lost 2 bases, J lost 7 bases, and 11 bases stayed unmatched. The CDR3: CATSRYRMGLAGGQNEQFF. The CDR3 DNA reads as TGTGCCACCAGCAGATATCGAATGGGACTAGCGGGAGGGCAGAATGAGCAGTTCTTC.

The V call is TRBV28, the J call TRBJ1-3; 9 nucleotides line up with TRBD1. This CDR3 spans 15 amino acids. Germline-derived CDR1 and CDR2 are MDHEN and SYDVKM. With V trimmed by 8 bases and J by 3 bases, 8 bases remained unmatched. The CDR3 loop is CASRKTGGSGNTIYF. In nucleotides, the CDR3 is TGTGCCAGCCGAAAGACAGGGGGAAGTGGAAACACCATATATTTT.

V usage is TRBV14 and J usage is TRBJ2-7; 7 bases are a match to TRBD1. Germline V gene lookup returns CDR1 SGHDN and CDR2 FVKESK. The trim removed 1 base at V and 6 bases at J, leaving 9 bases unmatched. CDR3 length equals 15 residues. The CDR3 nucleotides are TGTGCCAGCAGCCAAGTCGACAGGGACGGGGTCGAGCAGTACTTC. It translates to CASSQVDRDGVEQYF.

This sequence joins TRBV4-3 and TRBJ2-7; D not certain. Germline loops: CDR1 LGHNA, CDR2 YSLEER. The ends were cut back, 0 bases at V and 9 bases at J, with 12 bases in the middle. The CDR3 extends over 13 amino acids. CDR3 nucleotides: TGCGCCAGCAGCCAAGATACGACAAGTTGGCAGTACTTC. It is translated as CASSQDTTSWQYF.

This sequence joins TRBV29-1 and TRBJ2-7; no reliable D call. The CDR3 runs 12 residues. V lost 7 bases and J 2 bases, leaving 12 bases between the germline ends. Germline V lookup: CDR1 SQVTM, CDR2 ANQGSEA. The CDR3: CSARGQTYEQYF. The DNA for the CDR3 is TGCAGCGCCCGTGGTCAGACCTACGAGCAGTACTTC.

A single count supports this clone. V is TRBV28 and J is TRBJ1-1, with D uncertain. Per germline, CDR1 MDHEN and CDR2 SYDVKM. The ends were cut back, 2 bases at V and 0 bases at J, with 4 bases in the middle. CDR3 size: 13 residues. The CDR3 DNA reads TGTGCCAGCAGTTTACCAATGAACACTGAAGCTTTCTTT. It is translated as CASSLPMNTEAFF.

The V and J genes are TRBV11-1 and TRBJ2-3, with TRBD1 as a possible D gene (6 bases). CDR1 and CDR2 (germline): SGHAT, FQDESV (reference sequence). V lost 5 bases, J lost 3 bases, and 12 bases lay in between. The CDR3 spans 14 residues. The CDR3 region has the DNA TGTGCCAGCAGCCAAGGGGGAAGGACAGATACGCAGTATTTT. This translates into CASSQGGRTDTQYF.

This clone was observed once. This rearrangement joins TRBV27 to TRBJ1-2; the match to TRBD1 covers 9 bases. CDR1 is MNHEY and CDR2 is SMNVEV in the germline V gene (reference sequence). The length of the CDR3 is 14 residues. V was pared by 3 bases and J by 4 bases, with 3 bases of the junction left unmatched. For the CDR3, the DNA is TGTGCCAGCAGTTTCTCGGGACAGGGCTATGGCTACACCTTC. Residues: CASSFSGQGYGYTF.